The 5 T cell receptor beta chains presented below share a single source sample, sequenced in a study of blood T cell repertoires in COVID-19. The repertoire was sequenced with immunoSEQ multiplex PCR; TCRdb's copy has only in-frame clones and lacks some. Of 60,000 to 85,000 clones listed, 75% to 90% are singletons. Sequenced material: peripheral blood. These receptors all come from a human donor in a cohort sampled during active COVID-19.

A word on this clone: The sample contains more than one DNA sequence encoding this CDR3. The rearrangement links TRBV6-5 to TRBJ2-5, with TRBD1 matching over 8 bases. The length of the CDR3 is 14 residues. J gave up 6 bases and V 6 bases, and 9 bases lay outside the gene matches. Germline CDR1 MNHEY, CDR2 SVGAGI. The CDR3 DNA reads as TGTGCCAGCAGCGGGACAGGTCGGGCAAAGACCCAGTACTTC. This gives the protein CASSGTGRAKTQYF.

CDR3 in amino acids: CASTPGTGFSTGELFF. In nucleotides, the CDR3 is TGTGCCAGCACCCCCGGGACAGGCTTTAGCACCGGGGAGCTGTTTTTT. The chain carries TRBV3-1 (or the pseudogene TRBV3-2) and TRBJ2-2; TRBD1 matches 8 bases. The germline CDR1 and CDR2 sequences are LGHDT and YNNKEL (reference sequence). CDR3 length equals 16 residues. V was pared by 7 bases and J by 4 bases, with 11 bases of the junction left unmatched.

The rearrangement joins TRBV27 to TRBJ2-3; 10 bases map to TRBD2. The V segment lost 3 bases and the J segment 6 bases; nucleotides outside the gene matches: 3. The CDR3 is 14 residues long. Germline loops: CDR1 MNHEY, CDR2 SMNVEV (reference sequence). Here the CDR3 reads CASSFLAGVDTQYF. Written as DNA, the CDR3 is TGTGCCAGCAGTTTCCTAGCGGGAGTGGATACGCAGTATTTT.

This clone occurred once. The chain combines TRBV24-1 with TRBJ1-2, with D perhaps matching TRBD1 (6 bases). The germline CDR1 and CDR2 sequences are KGHDR and SFDVKD. Trimming removed 4 bases from V and 5 bases from J, with 19 bases in between. This CDR3 is built from 16 residues. Here the CDR3 reads CATSDNRDNLGYGYTF. For the CDR3, the DNA is TGTGCCACCAGTGACAACCGGGACAACCTCGGATATGGCTACACCTTC.

The V call is TRBV3-1 (or the pseudogene TRBV3-2), the J call TRBJ2-1; no definite D call. V shed 0 bases and J shed 15 bases, with 12 bases lying between them. The CDR3 has 12 residues. The germline V gene encodes CDR1 LGHDT and CDR2 YNNKEL (reference sequence). CDR3 sequence (DNA): TGTGCCAGCAGCCAAGATTCCGGGTTTCTGTTCTTC. Translation gives CASSQDSGFLFF.